A selection of T cell receptor beta chains follows, all from one sample in a study of Graves' ophthalmopathy and Graves' hyperthyroidism. TCRdb processed the multiplex PCR reads anew with MiXCR; each CDR3 protein has one entry. The data contain hundreds of thousands of distinct CDR3 sequences, around a fifth of them singletons. The material sequenced was peripheral blood. The receptors were sampled from a woman between 18 and 29 years old with stable Graves' hyperthyroidism. The CDR3 runs from the conserved cysteine through the conserved F or W. The order of the fields is D gene, J gene, clone size, V gene, CDR3 DNA, CDR3 protein. D genes are given only for firm matches. For some rows the clone size is stated as once, few or many, or as a class when expanded; others skip it.

d_gene: -; j_gene: TRBJ1-2; abundance: -; v_gene: TRBV7-3; CDR3nt: TGTGCCAGCAGCTGTCCAGGGAATGGCTACACCTTC; CDR3aa: CASSCPGNGYTF
d_gene: TRBD2; j_gene: TRBJ2-7; abundance: many; v_gene: TRBV27; CDR3nt: TGTGCCAGCAGAACGGGACTAGCGGGGTCCTACGAGCAGTACTTC; CDR3aa: CASRTGLAGSYEQYF
d_gene: -; j_gene: TRBJ2-4; abundance: many; v_gene: TRBV12-3/TRBV12-4; CDR3nt: TGTGCCAGCAGCTGGCAGGGATCCAAAAACATTAAGTACTTC; CDR3aa: CASSWQGSKNIKYF
d_gene: -; j_gene: TRBJ1-5; abundance: many; v_gene: TRBV7-3; CDR3nt: TGTGCCAGCAGCTTCCCCTGGGCCAATCAGCCCCAGCATTTT; CDR3aa: CASSFPWANQPQHF
d_gene: -; j_gene: TRBJ1-5; abundance: many; v_gene: TRBV7-8; CDR3nt: TGTGCCAGCAGCTTAGCGCGGAGGGGGAGGAGGATTCAGCCCCAGCATTTT; CDR3aa: CASSLARRGRRIQPQHF
d_gene: -; j_gene: TRBJ1-5; abundance: once; v_gene: TRBV2; CDR3nt: TGTGCCAGCAGTCACGTCCCGGGGGCTGTTGCCAATCAGCCCCAGCATTTT; CDR3aa: CASSHVPGAVANQPQHF
d_gene: TRBD2; j_gene: TRBJ2-4; abundance: many; v_gene: TRBV20-1; CDR3nt: TGCAGTGCGAGTAGCGGGAGGGAAGCCAAAAACATTCAGTACTTC; CDR3aa: CSASSGREAKNIQYF
d_gene: TRBD1; j_gene: TRBJ1-2; abundance: many; v_gene: TRBV15; CDR3nt: TGTGCCACCAGCAGAGAAGGGACAGGGAGGGATGGCTACACCTTC; CDR3aa: CATSREGTGRDGYTF
d_gene: -; j_gene: TRBJ2-7; abundance: many; v_gene: TRBV7-2; CDR3nt: TGTGCCAGCAGCTTAAGTGTAATAGCGGCCTACGAGCAGTACTTC; CDR3aa: CASSLSVIAAYEQYF
d_gene: TRBD1; j_gene: TRBJ1-2; abundance: -; v_gene: TRBV18; CDR3nt: TGTGCCAGCTCACCTACAGACAGGGATCAGGGCTACACCTTC; CDR3aa: CASSPTDRDQGYTF
d_gene: -; j_gene: TRBJ1-2; abundance: many; v_gene: TRBV20-1; CDR3nt: TGCAGTGCTATGGGGGAAAACTATGGCTACACCTTC; CDR3aa: CSAMGENYGYTF
d_gene: TRBD2; j_gene: TRBJ2-4; abundance: many; v_gene: TRBV7-8; CDR3nt: TGTGCCAGCAGCACGGCCGGGACTAGCGGGAGATGGGCCAAAAACATTCAGTACTTC; CDR3aa: CASSTAGTSGRWAKNIQYF
d_gene: -; j_gene: TRBJ1-5; abundance: -; v_gene: TRBV7-2; CDR3nt: TGTGCCAGCAGCTTAATCAATAGCAATCAGCCCCAGCATTTT; CDR3aa: CASSLINSNQPQHF
d_gene: -; j_gene: TRBJ2-3; abundance: -; v_gene: TRBV6-1; CDR3nt: TGTGCCAGCACCGAAGGGGACTTAGAGGTAGATACGCAGTATTTT; CDR3aa: CASTEGDLEVDTQYF
d_gene: -; j_gene: TRBJ2-5; abundance: many; v_gene: TRBV20-1; CDR3nt: TGCAGTGCTAGAATGGGGCAAGAGACCCAGTACTTC; CDR3aa: CSARMGQETQYF
d_gene: -; j_gene: TRBJ2-5; abundance: many; v_gene: TRBV29-1; CDR3nt: TGCAGCGTTGAAGATGAAGGACTATCATTGGAGACCCAGTACTTC; CDR3aa: CSVEDEGLSLETQYF
d_gene: TRBD2; j_gene: TRBJ2-7; abundance: many; v_gene: TRBV12-3/TRBV12-4; CDR3nt: TGTGCCAGCAGTTTCGGACTAGCGGGTAACGAGCAGTACTTC; CDR3aa: CASSFGLAGNEQYF
d_gene: -; j_gene: TRBJ1-2; abundance: many; v_gene: TRBV7-2; CDR3nt: TGTGCCAGCAGCTTAGGGCGGGGGGTTCGCGGCTACACCTTC; CDR3aa: CASSLGRGVRGYTF
d_gene: -; j_gene: TRBJ2-7; abundance: -; v_gene: TRBV5-6; CDR3nt: TGTGCCAGTACCTTCAGGGCAGGGGTGTCCTACGAGCAGTACTTC; CDR3aa: CASTFRAGVSYEQYF
d_gene: -; j_gene: TRBJ2-7; abundance: many; v_gene: TRBV4-3; CDR3nt: TGCGCCAGCAGCCAAGGAAGATCCTACGAGCAGTACTTC; CDR3aa: CASSQGRSYEQYF
d_gene: -; j_gene: TRBJ1-5; abundance: many; v_gene: TRBV20-1; CDR3nt: TGCAGTGCTAGAGATCCCAGGCAGGGGAGCAATCAGCCCCAGCATTTT; CDR3aa: CSARDPRQGSNQPQHF
d_gene: -; j_gene: TRBJ2-2; abundance: -; v_gene: TRBV30; CDR3nt: TGTGCCTGGAGTGCGGGACCTTCGAACACCGGGGAGCTGTTTTTT; CDR3aa: CAWSAGPSNTGELFF
d_gene: -; j_gene: TRBJ1-5; abundance: -; v_gene: TRBV6-1; CDR3nt: TGTGCCAGCAGTGAAGAGTCCCGGGTTACTAGCAATCAGCCTCAGCATTTT; CDR3aa: CASSEESRVTSNQPQHF
d_gene: -; j_gene: TRBJ1-2; abundance: many; v_gene: TRBV27; CDR3nt: TGTGCCAGCAGTTTATCGCAGGAAAACTATGGCTACACCTTC; CDR3aa: CASSLSQENYGYTF
d_gene: TRBD1; j_gene: TRBJ1-2; abundance: many; v_gene: TRBV27; CDR3nt: TGTGCCAGCAGTCCCATCTCGGGGACTAGGGGGCTCAATGGCTACACCTTC; CDR3aa: CASSPISGTRGLNGYTF
d_gene: TRBD1; j_gene: TRBJ2-5; abundance: -; v_gene: TRBV20-1; CDR3nt: TGCAGTGCTAGAGATCCCGAGGGGGCAGGGGTTGAGACCCAGTACTTC; CDR3aa: CSARDPEGAGVETQYF
d_gene: -; j_gene: TRBJ1-2; abundance: -; v_gene: TRBV7-2; CDR3nt: TGTGCCAGCAGCTTAGCGGAAGGTGGCTACACCTTC; CDR3aa: CASSLAEGGYTF
d_gene: TRBD2; j_gene: TRBJ2-5; abundance: many; v_gene: TRBV6-2/TRBV6-3; CDR3nt: TGTGCCAGCAGTCCTTCCTCCGGGACTACAAACGGAGAGACCCAGTACTTC; CDR3aa: CASSPSSGTTNGETQYF
d_gene: TRBD1; j_gene: TRBJ2-2; abundance: many; v_gene: TRBV24-1; CDR3nt: TGTGCCACCAGTGATTTCCGGGACAGGGCGGGCACCGGGGAGCTGTTTTTT; CDR3aa: CATSDFRDRAGTGELFF
d_gene: TRBD1; j_gene: TRBJ2-7; abundance: many; v_gene: TRBV10-3; CDR3nt: TGTGCCATGGGACAGGGGGCTTCCTACGAGCAGTACTTC; CDR3aa: CAMGQGASYEQYF
d_gene: -; j_gene: TRBJ1-6; abundance: few; v_gene: TRBV30; CDR3nt: TGTGCCTGGGGAAGGACAGTCCCCGAGCCCCTCCACTTT; CDR3aa: CAWGRTVPEPLHF
d_gene: -; j_gene: TRBJ2-7; abundance: many; v_gene: TRBV29-1; CDR3nt: TGCAGCGTTGGGCTTTCCTACGAGCAGTACTTC; CDR3aa: CSVGLSYEQYF
d_gene: TRBD2; j_gene: TRBJ2-5; abundance: -; v_gene: TRBV28; CDR3nt: TGTGCCAGCAGTTTGACCGGACTAGCGCAAGAGACCCAGTACTTC; CDR3aa: CASSLTGLAQETQYF
d_gene: -; j_gene: TRBJ2-7; abundance: many; v_gene: TRBV11-1; CDR3nt: TGTGCCAGCAGCCGACAGGTTGGGACGTACTACGAGCAGTACTTC; CDR3aa: CASSRQVGTYYEQYF
d_gene: -; j_gene: TRBJ1-1; abundance: many; v_gene: TRBV30; CDR3nt: TGTGCCTGGAACAGGGCGGCTGAAGCTTTCTTT; CDR3aa: CAWNRAAEAFF
d_gene: -; j_gene: TRBJ2-2; abundance: many; v_gene: TRBV7-3; CDR3nt: TGTGCCAGCAGCTTAAATTCCCGTGGGGAGCTGTTTTTT; CDR3aa: CASSLNSRGELFF
d_gene: -; j_gene: TRBJ2-2; abundance: many; v_gene: TRBV6-1; CDR3nt: TGTGCCAGCAGTGAAGGACTCACCGGGGAGCTGTTTTTT; CDR3aa: CASSEGLTGELFF
d_gene: -; j_gene: TRBJ1-2; abundance: -; v_gene: TRBV29-1; CDR3nt: TGCAGCGTTGAAGGGGAGGGGTATGGCTACACCTTC; CDR3aa: CSVEGEGYGYTF
d_gene: -; j_gene: TRBJ2-5; abundance: many; v_gene: TRBV6-2/TRBV6-3; CDR3nt: TGTGCCAGCAGTTACGGCGGGATCCGGCAAGAGACCCAGTACTTC; CDR3aa: CASSYGGIRQETQYF
d_gene: -; j_gene: TRBJ2-4; abundance: many; v_gene: TRBV2; CDR3nt: TGTGCCAGCATCCCCCAGGCAGCCAAAAACATTCAGTACTTC; CDR3aa: CASIPQAAKNIQYF